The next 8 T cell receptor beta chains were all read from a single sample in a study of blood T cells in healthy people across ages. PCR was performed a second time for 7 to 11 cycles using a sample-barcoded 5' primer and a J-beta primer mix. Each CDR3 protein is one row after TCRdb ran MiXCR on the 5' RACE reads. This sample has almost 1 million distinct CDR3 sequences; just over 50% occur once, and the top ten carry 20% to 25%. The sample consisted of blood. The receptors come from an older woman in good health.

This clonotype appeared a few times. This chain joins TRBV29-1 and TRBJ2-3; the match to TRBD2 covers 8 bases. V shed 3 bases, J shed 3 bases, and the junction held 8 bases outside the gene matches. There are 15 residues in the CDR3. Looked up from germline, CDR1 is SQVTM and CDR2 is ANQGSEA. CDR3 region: CSVDPSGSGTDTQYF. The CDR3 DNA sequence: TGCAGCGTTGATCCCAGCGGGAGCGGGACAGATACGCAGTATTTT.

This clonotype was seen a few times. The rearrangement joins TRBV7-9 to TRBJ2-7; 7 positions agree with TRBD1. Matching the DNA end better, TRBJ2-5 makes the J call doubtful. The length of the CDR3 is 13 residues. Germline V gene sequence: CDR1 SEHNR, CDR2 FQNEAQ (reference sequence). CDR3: CASSTGVVETQYF. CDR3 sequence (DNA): TGTGCCAGCAGCACAGGGGTCGTGGAGACCCAGTACTTC.

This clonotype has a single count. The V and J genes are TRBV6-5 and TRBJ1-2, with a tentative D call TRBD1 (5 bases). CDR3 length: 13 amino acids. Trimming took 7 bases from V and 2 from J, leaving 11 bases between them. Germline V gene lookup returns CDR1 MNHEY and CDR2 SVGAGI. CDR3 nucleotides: TGTGCCAGCATGCCGGGGACCAACTATGGCTACACCTTC. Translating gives CASMPGTNYGYTF.

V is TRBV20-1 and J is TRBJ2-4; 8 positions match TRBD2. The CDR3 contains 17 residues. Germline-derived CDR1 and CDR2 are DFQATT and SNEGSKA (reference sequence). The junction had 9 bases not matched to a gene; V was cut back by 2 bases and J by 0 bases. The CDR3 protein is CSARPGGGVLAKNIQYF. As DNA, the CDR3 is TGCAGTGCTAGACCGGGAGGGGGGGTCCTAGCCAAAAACATTCAGTACTTC.

As DNA, the CDR3 is TGTGCCACCAGTGAAAAGGGTTGGCAGCCCCAGCATTTT. Residues: CATSEKGWQPQHF. This chain links TRBV24-1 with TRBJ1-5; D is unclear. The germline CDR1 and CDR2 sequences are KGHDR and SFDVKD. V lost 4 bases and J lost 7, with 10 bases in between. This CDR3 region has 13 residues.

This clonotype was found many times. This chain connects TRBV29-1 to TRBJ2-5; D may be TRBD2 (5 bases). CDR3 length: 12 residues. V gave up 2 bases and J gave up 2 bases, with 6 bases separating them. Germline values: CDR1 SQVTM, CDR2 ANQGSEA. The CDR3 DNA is TGCAGCGTTGAAAGGGAGCAAGAGACCCAGTACTTC. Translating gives CSVEREQETQYF. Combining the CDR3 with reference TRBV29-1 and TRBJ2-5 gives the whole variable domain SAVISQKPSRDICQRGTSLTIQCQVDSQVTMMFWYRQQPGQSLTLIATANQGSEATYESGFVIDKFPISRPNLTFSTLTVSNMSPEDSSIYLCSVEREQETQYFGPGTRLLVL.

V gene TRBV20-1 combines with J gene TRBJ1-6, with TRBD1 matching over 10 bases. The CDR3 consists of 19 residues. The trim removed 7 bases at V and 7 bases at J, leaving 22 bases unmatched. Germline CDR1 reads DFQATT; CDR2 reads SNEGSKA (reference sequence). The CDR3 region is CSGEGPGTGANRLNSPLHF. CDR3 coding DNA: TGCAGTGGGGAAGGACCCGGGACAGGGGCCAATCGATTGAATTCACCCCTCCACTTT.

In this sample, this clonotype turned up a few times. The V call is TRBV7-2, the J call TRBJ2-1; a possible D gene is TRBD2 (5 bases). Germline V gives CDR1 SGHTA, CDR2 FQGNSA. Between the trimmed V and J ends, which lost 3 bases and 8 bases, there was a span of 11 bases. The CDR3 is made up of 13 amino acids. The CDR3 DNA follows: TGTGCCAGCAGCTTGGAACTCGGGGATGAGCAGTTCTTC. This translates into CASSLELGDEQFF.